Here is one T cell receptor beta chain with its context. Its antigen is still unknown. Each PCR received spiked synthetic TCR analog templates. Profiled with immunoSEQ multiplex PCR; TCRdb holds only in-frame clones, not every one. The sample yields approximately 100,000 clones, 90% to 95% seen once. The data were obtained in a study of PD-L1 blockade in urothelial cancer. Background on the study: From 0 to 3 prior chemotherapy regimens had been given to the patients. Analyzed time points were 3 weeks (second dose) and 6 weeks after therapy began. Study results and limitations: In blood at 3 weeks, tumor-associated clones expanded more among patients with durable benefit.

The trim removed 1 base at V and 1 base at J, leaving 10 bases unmatched. The germline gives CDR1 SGHRS, CDR2 YFSETQ. The CDR3 sequence is 17 residues long. J is TRBJ1-1 and V is TRBV5-1, with 7 positions matching TRBD1. This TCR was sampled from an elderly woman with urothelial cancer. The sequenced sample was PBMCs, obtained around atezolizumab (anti-PD-L1) treatment. CDR3 loop: CASSLPPVQGRNTEAFF. CDR3 DNA: TGCGCCAGCAGCTTGCCACCGGTACAGGGGCGGAACACTGAAGCTTTCTTT.